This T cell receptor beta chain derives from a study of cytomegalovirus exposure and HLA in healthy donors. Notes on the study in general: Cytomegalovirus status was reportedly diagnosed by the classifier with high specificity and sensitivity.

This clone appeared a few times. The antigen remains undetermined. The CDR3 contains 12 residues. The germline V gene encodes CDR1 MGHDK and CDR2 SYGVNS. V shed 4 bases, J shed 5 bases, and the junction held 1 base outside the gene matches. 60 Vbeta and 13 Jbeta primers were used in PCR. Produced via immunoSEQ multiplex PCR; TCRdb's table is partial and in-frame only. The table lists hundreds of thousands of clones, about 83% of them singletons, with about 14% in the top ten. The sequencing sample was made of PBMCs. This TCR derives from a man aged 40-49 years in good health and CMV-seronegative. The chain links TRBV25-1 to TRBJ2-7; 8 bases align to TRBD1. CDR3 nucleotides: TGTGCCAGCAGTGGGACAGGGAACGAGCAGTACTTC. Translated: CASSGTGNEQYF.